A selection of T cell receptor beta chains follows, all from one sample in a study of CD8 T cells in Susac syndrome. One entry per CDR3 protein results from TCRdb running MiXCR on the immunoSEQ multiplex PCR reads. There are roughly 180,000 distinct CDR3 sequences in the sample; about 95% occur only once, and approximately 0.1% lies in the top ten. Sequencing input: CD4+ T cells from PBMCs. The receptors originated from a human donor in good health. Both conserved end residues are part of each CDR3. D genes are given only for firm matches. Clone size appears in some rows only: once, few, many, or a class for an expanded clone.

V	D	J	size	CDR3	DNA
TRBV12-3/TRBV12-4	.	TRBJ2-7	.	CASSLLVGYEQYF	TGTGCCAGCAGCCTACTGGTCGGGTACGAGCAGTACTTC
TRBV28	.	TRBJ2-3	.	CASSSLRGRLYSTDTQYF	TGTGCCAGCAGTTCTCTCCGGGGACGCCTCTATAGCACAGATACGCAGTATTTT
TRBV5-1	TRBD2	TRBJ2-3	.	CASSLVGLAVTDTQYF	TGCGCCAGCAGCTTGGTGGGACTAGCAGTCACAGATACGCAGTATTTT
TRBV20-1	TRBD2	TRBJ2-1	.	CSARAGLDNYNEQFF	TGCAGTGCTAGAGCGGGACTAGACAACTACAATGAGCAGTTCTTC
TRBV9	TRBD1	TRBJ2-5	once	CASSLWDREGETQYF	TGTGCCAGCAGCCTTTGGGACAGGGAGGGAGAGACCCAGTACTTC
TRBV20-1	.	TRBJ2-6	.	CSATQPSGTRSSGANVLTF	TGCAGTGCTACCCAACCATCCGGGACACGGAGCTCTGGGGCCAACGTCCTGACTTTC
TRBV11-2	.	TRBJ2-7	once	CASSPHVGYEQYF	TGTGCCAGCAGCCCCCACGTCGGTTACGAGCAGTACTTC
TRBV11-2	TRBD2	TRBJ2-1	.	CASSWPRGSSYNEQFF	TGTGCCAGCAGCTGGCCCCGCGGGAGCTCCTACAATGAGCAGTTCTTC
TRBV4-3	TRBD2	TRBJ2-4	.	CASSQEGGSSKNIQYF	TGCGCCAGCAGCCAAGAGGGAGGGAGCTCCAAAAACATTCAGTACTTC
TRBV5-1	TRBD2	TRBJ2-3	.	CASSEGLAGGPSTDTQYF	TGCGCCAGCTCAGAGGGACTAGCGGGAGGGCCTAGCACAGATACGCAGTATTTT
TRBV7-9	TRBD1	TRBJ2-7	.	CASSLGTGMYEQYF	TGTGCCAGCAGCCTCGGGACAGGGATGTACGAGCAGTACTTC
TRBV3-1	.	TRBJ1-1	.	CASSQVVGATAFF	TGTGCCAGCAGCCAAGTTGTGGGGGCTACGGCTTTCTTT
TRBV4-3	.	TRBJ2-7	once	CASSQRWPGDYEQYF	TGCGCCAGCAGCCAAAGGTGGCCAGGGGACTACGAGCAGTACTTC
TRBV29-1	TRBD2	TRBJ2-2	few	CSASGANTGELFF	TGCAGCGCTAGCGGGGCGAACACCGGGGAGCTGTTTTTT
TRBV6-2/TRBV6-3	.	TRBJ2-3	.	CASRRDRTDTQYF	TGTGCCAGCAGGAGGGACCGCACAGATACGCAGTATTTT
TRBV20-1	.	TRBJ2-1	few	CSASGYNEQFF	TGCAGTGCTAGCGGGTACAATGAGCAGTTCTTC
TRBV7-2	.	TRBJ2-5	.	CASSKGTFETQYF	TGTGCCAGCAGCAAAGGGACTTTTGAGACCCAGTACTTC
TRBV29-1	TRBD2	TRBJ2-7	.	CSVTRGVWDEQYF	TGCAGCGTTACCCGGGGGGTGTGGGACGAGCAGTACTTC
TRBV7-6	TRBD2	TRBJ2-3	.	CASSLLPQAGASTDTQYF	TGTGCCAGCAGCTTACTCCCCCAAGCGGGAGCCTCCACAGATACGCAGTATTTT
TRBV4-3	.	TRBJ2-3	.	CASSQDHPVGLGTDTQYF	TGCGCCAGCAGCCAAGATCATCCTGTAGGATTGGGGACAGATACGCAGTATTTT
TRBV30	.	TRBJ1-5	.	CAWSVPGFNQPQHF	TGTGCCTGGAGTGTCCCAGGGTTTAATCAGCCCCAGCATTTT
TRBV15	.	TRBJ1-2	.	CATSRDLSGGNGYTF	TGTGCCACCAGCAGAGATCTATCGGGGGGCAATGGCTACACCTTC
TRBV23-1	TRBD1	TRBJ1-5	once	CASNTNRGRFSSNQPQHF	TGCGCCAGCAATACCAACAGGGGGCGATTTTCTAGCAATCAGCCCCAGCATTTT
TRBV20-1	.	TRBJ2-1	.	CSASLDSFNEQFF	TGCAGTGCTAGTTTGGACAGCTTCAATGAGCAGTTCTTC
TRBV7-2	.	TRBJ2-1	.	CASTKSWADNEQFF	TGTGCCAGCACCAAGAGTTGGGCTGACAATGAGCAGTTCTTC
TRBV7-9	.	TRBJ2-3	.	CASSFPRVGGSTDTQYF	TGTGCCAGCAGCTTCCCCCGGGTGGGCGGCAGCACAGATACGCAGTATTTT
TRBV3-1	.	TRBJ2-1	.	CASSQFGARRNEQFF	TGTGCCAGCAGCCAGTTTGGCGCGAGAAGAAATGAGCAGTTCTTC
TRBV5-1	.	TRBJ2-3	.	CASSLTVPDTQYF	TGCGCCAGCAGCTTGACAGTCCCAGATACGCAGTATTTT
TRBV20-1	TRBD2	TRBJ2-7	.	CSAPFSGRAYEQYF	TGCAGTGCCCCATTTAGCGGGAGGGCCTACGAGCAGTACTTC
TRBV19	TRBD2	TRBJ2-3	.	CASRIAGEADTQYF	TGTGCCAGTAGAATAGCGGGAGAGGCAGATACGCAGTATTTT
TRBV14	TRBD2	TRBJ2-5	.	CASSQGAGGWQETQYF	TGTGCCAGCAGCCAAGGTGCGGGAGGCTGGCAAGAGACCCAGTACTTC
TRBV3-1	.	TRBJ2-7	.	CASSHTTHGQYF	TGTGCCAGCAGCCACACGACCCACGGGCAGTACTTC
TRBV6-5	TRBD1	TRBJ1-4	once	CASSYGQGRVKLFF	TGTGCCAGCAGTTACGGACAGGGGCGAGTAAAACTGTTTTTT
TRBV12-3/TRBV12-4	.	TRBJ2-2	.	CASSLVQEATGELFF	TGTGCCAGCAGTTTGGTGCAGGAAGCAACCGGGGAGCTGTTTTTT
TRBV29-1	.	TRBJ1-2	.	CSVEPQGNYGYTF	TGCAGCGTTGAGCCACAGGGCAACTATGGCTACACCTTC
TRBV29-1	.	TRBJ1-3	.	CSVDWGSGNTIYF	TGCAGCGTCGACTGGGGTTCTGGAAACACCATATATTTT
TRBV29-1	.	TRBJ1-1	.	CSVSFGGRTEAFF	TGCAGCGTTTCCTTCGGGGGACGCACTGAAGCTTTCTTT
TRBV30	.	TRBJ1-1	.	CACGQGLTEAFF	TGTGCCTGCGGCCAGGGGCTGACTGAAGCTTTCTTT
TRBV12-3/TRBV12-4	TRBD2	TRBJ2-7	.	CASSLEGGGPSYEQYF	TGTGCCAGCAGTTTAGAAGGCGGGGGGCCATCCTACGAGCAGTACTTC
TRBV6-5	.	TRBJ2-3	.	CASSFRSPRGPGPDTQYF	TGTGCCAGCAGTTTCCGGTCCCCCAGGGGTCCGGGGCCAGATACGCAGTATTTT
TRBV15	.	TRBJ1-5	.	CATRSGLRGSNQPQHF	TGTGCCACCCGTTCGGGACTTCGGGGAAGCAATCAGCCCCAGCATTTT
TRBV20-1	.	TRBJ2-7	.	CSAVGQRGSSSYEQYF	TGCAGTGCCGTCGGACAGAGGGGGTCGAGCTCCTACGAGCAGTACTTC
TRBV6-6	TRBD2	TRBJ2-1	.	CASSPPRGRYNEQFF	TGTGCCAGCAGTCCCCCGCGGGGGAGATACAATGAGCAGTTCTTC
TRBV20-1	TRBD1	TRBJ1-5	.	CSAGGQLNQPQHF	TGCAGTGCTGGGGGACAGTTAAATCAGCCCCAGCATTTT
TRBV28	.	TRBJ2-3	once	CASSSPAVGADTQYF	TGTGCCAGCAGTTCCCCAGCGGTGGGGGCAGATACGCAGTATTTT
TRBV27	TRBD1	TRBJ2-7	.	CAIRDRNYEQYF	TGTGCCATCCGGGACAGGAACTACGAGCAGTACTTC
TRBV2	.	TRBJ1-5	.	CASRVDRTRADQPQHF	TGTGCCAGCAGGGTCGACAGGACTCGGGCCGATCAGCCCCAGCATTTT
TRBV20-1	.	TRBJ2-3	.	CSAIRRGSDTQYF	TGCAGTGCTATCAGGAGGGGATCGGATACGCAGTATTTT
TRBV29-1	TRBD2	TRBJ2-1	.	CSVFRLAGGDEQFF	TGCAGCGTTTTCCGACTAGCGGGAGGGGATGAGCAGTTCTTC
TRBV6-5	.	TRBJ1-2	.	CASSYQGSYTF	TGTGCCAGCAGTTACCAGGGGAGCTACACCTTC
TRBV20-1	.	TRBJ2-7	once	CSLGASDNEQYF	TGCAGCTTGGGGGCTAGCGACAACGAGCAGTACTTC
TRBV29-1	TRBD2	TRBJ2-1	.	CSATGGDEQFF	TGCAGCGCCACGGGGGGGGATGAGCAGTTCTTC
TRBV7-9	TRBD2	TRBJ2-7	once	CASSHGLAGYEQYF	TGTGCCAGCAGCCATGGACTAGCGGGTTACGAGCAGTACTTC
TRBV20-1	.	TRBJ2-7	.	CSASTTSYEQYF	TGCAGTGCTAGTACTACCTCGTACGAGCAGTACTTC
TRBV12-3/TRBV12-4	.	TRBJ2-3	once	CASSFSHVTDTQYF	TGTGCCAGCAGTTTCTCTCACGTCACAGATACGCAGTATTTT